Listed below are T cell receptor beta chains from one sample, sequenced in a study of blood T cell repertoires in COVID-19. The table came from immunoSEQ multiplex PCR; TCRdb's copy has only in-frame clones and leaves some out. Of some 150,000 clones listed, roughly 90% are singletons. Sequencing used peripheral blood. The receptors here all came from a middle-aged man with active or convalescent COVID-19. Both conserved end residues are part of each CDR3. Each record gives: D gene, clone size, V gene, J gene, CDR3 protein, CDR3 DNA. D genes are given only for firm matches. Size tells how often a clone was seen (once, few, many) or the class of an expanded clone, and some rows leave it out.

d_gene: TRBD2; abundance: NA; v_gene: TRBV12-3/TRBV12-4; j_gene: TRBJ2-2; CDR3aa: CASRWTSGELFF; CDR3nt: TGTGCCAGCAGGTGGACTAGCGGGGAGCTGTTTTTT
d_gene: NA; abundance: NA; v_gene: TRBV4-3; j_gene: TRBJ2-6; CDR3aa: CASSQGYGSTGANVLTF; CDR3nt: TGCGCCAGCAGCCAAGGTTACGGGAGTACTGGGGCCAACGTCCTGACTTTC
d_gene: NA; abundance: NA; v_gene: TRBV20-1; j_gene: TRBJ1-6; CDR3aa: CSASQGRSPLHF; CDR3nt: TGCAGTGCTAGTCAGGGGCGCTCACCCCTCCACTTT
d_gene: NA; abundance: once; v_gene: TRBV19; j_gene: TRBJ2-3; CDR3aa: CATNHLQGLGDTQYF; CDR3nt: TGTGCCACCAACCACCTCCAGGGGCTGGGAGATACGCAGTATTTT
d_gene: TRBD1; abundance: NA; v_gene: TRBV7-9; j_gene: TRBJ2-2; CDR3aa: CASSLTGTGMAGELFF; CDR3nt: TGTGCCAGCAGCTTAACGGGGACAGGGATGGCCGGGGAGCTGTTTTTT
d_gene: NA; abundance: NA; v_gene: TRBV28; j_gene: TRBJ2-1; CDR3aa: CASSLGLYNEQFF; CDR3nt: TGTGCCAGCAGTTTAGGGCTATACAATGAGCAGTTCTTC
d_gene: NA; abundance: NA; v_gene: TRBV5-1; j_gene: TRBJ2-3; CDR3aa: CASSLSVSDTQYF; CDR3nt: TGCGCCAGCAGCTTATCAGTTTCAGATACGCAGTATTTT
d_gene: TRBD1; abundance: once; v_gene: TRBV4-1; j_gene: TRBJ1-5; CDR3aa: CASSQGQGGRKWSNQPQHF; CDR3nt: TGCGCCAGCAGCCAGGGACAGGGGGGACGTAAGTGGAGCAATCAGCCCCAGCATTTT
d_gene: TRBD2; abundance: NA; v_gene: TRBV6-2/TRBV6-3; j_gene: TRBJ2-1; CDR3aa: CASSNLAGGSYNEQFF; CDR3nt: TGTGCCAGCAGCAACTTAGCGGGAGGCTCCTACAATGAGCAGTTCTTC
d_gene: NA; abundance: NA; v_gene: TRBV4-1; j_gene: TRBJ2-7; CDR3aa: CASSQRQSYEQYF; CDR3nt: TGCGCCAGCAGCCAGAGGCAGAGCTACGAGCAGTACTTC
d_gene: TRBD1; abundance: NA; v_gene: TRBV27; j_gene: TRBJ2-2; CDR3aa: CASSSRDRGPPGELFF; CDR3nt: TGTGCCAGCAGTTCACGGGACAGGGGGCCCCCCGGGGAGCTGTTTTTT
d_gene: TRBD2; abundance: NA; v_gene: TRBV28; j_gene: TRBJ2-2; CDR3aa: CASSRTSGRWGGELFF; CDR3nt: TGTGCCAGCAGCCGGACTAGCGGGAGGTGGGGCGGGGAGCTGTTTTTT
d_gene: TRBD1; abundance: few; v_gene: TRBV11-2; j_gene: TRBJ1-3; CDR3aa: CASSSTGTGFSGNTIYF; CDR3nt: TGTGCCAGCAGCTCGACCGGGACAGGGTTCTCTGGAAACACCATATATTTT
d_gene: NA; abundance: NA; v_gene: TRBV28; j_gene: TRBJ2-3; CDR3aa: CASSLFQLSGSDTQYF; CDR3nt: TGTGCCAGCAGTTTATTTCAGCTTTCAGGGTCAGATACGCAGTATTTT
d_gene: TRBD2; abundance: NA; v_gene: TRBV19; j_gene: TRBJ2-2; CDR3aa: CASSRGSANTGELFF; CDR3nt: TGTGCCAGTTCCCGCGGGAGCGCGAACACCGGGGAGCTGTTTTTT
d_gene: NA; abundance: NA; v_gene: TRBV18; j_gene: TRBJ1-2; CDR3aa: CASSAWRQDNYGYTF; CDR3nt: TGTGCCAGCTCAGCCTGGAGGCAGGATAACTATGGCTACACCTTC
d_gene: TRBD1; abundance: NA; v_gene: TRBV3-1/TRBV3-2; j_gene: TRBJ2-7; CDR3aa: CASSHHRDRGDEQYF; CDR3nt: TGTGCCAGCAGCCACCACCGGGACAGGGGGGACGAGCAGTACTTC
d_gene: NA; abundance: NA; v_gene: TRBV6-5; j_gene: TRBJ2-3; CDR3aa: CASSYNRLSDTQYF; CDR3nt: TGTGCCAGCAGTTATAATCGTCTGTCAGATACGCAGTATTTT
d_gene: TRBD2; abundance: NA; v_gene: TRBV5-5; j_gene: TRBJ2-7; CDR3aa: CASSFGAGGLYEQYF; CDR3nt: TGTGCCAGCAGCTTCGGGGCGGGGGGGCTCTACGAGCAGTACTTC
d_gene: NA; abundance: NA; v_gene: TRBV7-9; j_gene: TRBJ2-7; CDR3aa: CASSWTASYEQYF; CDR3nt: TGTGCCAGCAGCTGGACAGCCTCCTACGAGCAGTACTTC
d_gene: NA; abundance: NA; v_gene: TRBV6-5; j_gene: TRBJ2-1; CDR3aa: CASSTTGGGYNEQFF; CDR3nt: TGTGCCAGCAGTACGACAGGAGGCGGCTACAATGAGCAGTTCTTC
d_gene: TRBD1; abundance: NA; v_gene: TRBV15; j_gene: TRBJ2-6; CDR3aa: CATSRGSGGAGGANVLTF; CDR3nt: TGTGCCACCAGCAGAGGTTCAGGGGGCGCAGGTGGGGCCAACGTCCTGACTTTC
d_gene: TRBD2; abundance: NA; v_gene: TRBV24-1; j_gene: TRBJ2-1; CDR3aa: CATRSTSDRQFF; CDR3nt: TGTGCCACCAGAAGCACTAGCGATAGGCAGTTCTTC
d_gene: TRBD2; abundance: few; v_gene: TRBV9; j_gene: TRBJ2-7; CDR3aa: CASSVVPGLAGGWQYF; CDR3nt: TGTGCCAGCAGCGTAGTCCCGGGACTAGCGGGAGGATGGCAGTACTTC
d_gene: TRBD1; abundance: NA; v_gene: TRBV18; j_gene: TRBJ2-7; CDR3aa: CASSTGTASYEQYF; CDR3nt: TGTGCCAGCTCAACCGGGACAGCTTCCTACGAGCAGTACTTC
d_gene: NA; abundance: NA; v_gene: TRBV3-1/TRBV3-2; j_gene: TRBJ1-6; CDR3aa: CASSQDPSSSYNSPLHF; CDR3nt: TGTGCCAGCAGCCAAGATCCTAGCAGCTCCTATAATTCACCCCTCCACTTT
d_gene: NA; abundance: few; v_gene: TRBV6-1; j_gene: TRBJ1-5; CDR3aa: CASSVTVQDSNQPQHF; CDR3nt: TGTGCCAGCAGTGTAACGGTACAGGATAGCAATCAGCCCCAGCATTTT
d_gene: TRBD1; abundance: NA; v_gene: TRBV4-2; j_gene: TRBJ1-5; CDR3aa: CASGDRAGQPQHF; CDR3nt: TGTGCCAGCGGGGACAGGGCTGGTCAGCCCCAGCATTTT
d_gene: TRBD1; abundance: NA; v_gene: TRBV5-1; j_gene: TRBJ2-7; CDR3aa: CASSLEGTGTFYEQYF; CDR3nt: TGCGCCAGCAGCTTGGAGGGGACAGGGACCTTCTACGAGCAGTACTTC
d_gene: NA; abundance: NA; v_gene: TRBV9; j_gene: TRBJ1-3; CDR3aa: CASSRDTYSGNTIYF; CDR3nt: TGTGCCAGCAGCCGGGACACCTACTCTGGAAACACCATATATTTT
d_gene: TRBD2; abundance: few; v_gene: TRBV11-2; j_gene: TRBJ2-1; CDR3aa: CASSTLAGRSYNEQFF; CDR3nt: TGTGCCAGCAGCACCCTAGCGGGCCGCTCCTACAATGAGCAGTTCTTC
d_gene: TRBD1; abundance: NA; v_gene: TRBV2; j_gene: TRBJ1-5; CDR3aa: CASRLEGAFNQPQHF; CDR3nt: TGTGCCAGCAGACTAGAGGGGGCCTTCAATCAGCCCCAGCATTTT